The TCR beta chain described here comes from a study of T-cell memory formation after mild COVID-19. The germline V gene has CDR1 SGHRS and CDR2 YFSETQ. V trimming: 0 bases; J trimming: 5 bases; junction bases outside the gene matches: 8. The CDR3 runs to 16 residues. TCRdb ran MiXCR on the 5' RACE reads and lists one entry per CDR3 protein. The sample records about 110,000 distinct CDR3 sequences, 15% to 20% being singletons. In regard to this clonotype: Its antigen remains unidentified.

General study findings and limits: The CD4+ clones that contracted clustered mainly within CM and EM, and the CD8+ clones concentrated in EMRA.

The J gene is TRBJ2-5, the V gene TRBV5-1; 9 bases agree with TRBD2. The sequenced sample was PBMCs or a T cell subset sorted from them (not recorded which). This receptor was taken from a man aged 18 to 30 who had mild COVID-19 (a few samples of this study predate the infection). Cell type and time point are not known. In DNA form, the CDR3 reads TGCGCCAGCAGCTTGGATCCTAGCGGGGCTGGGGAGACCCAGTACTTC. Protein sequence: CASSLDPSGAGETQYF.